Shown below are 27 T cell receptor beta chains from a single sample sequenced in a study of control samples from healthy donors and cancer patients. Assay: immunoSEQ multiplex PCR; the TCRdb copy retains only in-frame clones and omits some. Here the sample spans 100,000 to 150,000 clones, approximately 95% being singletons. The sequenced material came from blood. The source of these receptors is a man aged 25 to 40 in good health.

V usage is TRBV30 and J usage is TRBJ1-5; a possible D gene is TRBD1 (5 bases). The CDR3 covers 13 residues. The ends were cut back, 2 bases at V and 5 bases at J, with 10 bases in the middle. Germline V gives CDR1 GTSNPN, CDR2 SVGIG (reference sequence). CDR3 DNA sequence: TGTGCCTGGAGTTCAGGGTCCTATCAGCCCCAGCATTTT. Protein product: CAWSSGSYQPQHF. Full variable domain (rest looked up from reference TRBV30 and TRBJ1-5): SQTIHQWPATLVQPVGSPLSLECTVEGTSNPNLYWYRQAAGRGLQLLFYSVGIGQISSEVPQNLSASRPQDRQFILSSKKLLLSDSGFYLCAWSSGSYQPQHFGDGTRLSIL.

The chain recombines TRBV5-4 with TRBJ1-2; D is ambiguous. There are 14 residues in the CDR3. Germline V gene sequence: CDR1 SGHNT, CDR2 YYREEE (reference sequence). V was cut by 1 base and J by 7 bases, with 14 bases left in between. CDR3 nucleotide sequence: TGTGCCAGCAGCTTGAGCAGACCGTTTGCTGGCTACACCTTC. As protein: CASSLSRPFAGYTF.

V gene TRBV19 combines with J gene TRBJ1-6; 7 bases are a match to TRBD1. The CDR3 has 16 amino acids. CDR1 and CDR2 from the germline V gene are LNHDA and SQIVND (reference sequence). The trim removed 4 bases at V and 3 bases at J, leaving 6 bases unmatched. As DNA, the CDR3 is TGTGCCAGTAGTACCGAGGGGACAGACTATAATTCACCCCTCCACTTT. Protein: CASSTEGTDYNSPLHF.

V is TRBV25-1 and J is TRBJ1-1; D is possibly TRBD1 (5 bases). V lost 5 bases to trimming and J lost 4 bases, with 11 bases between them. Germline lookup yields CDR1 MGHDK and CDR2 SYGVNS. This CDR3 is 13 amino acids long. The CDR3 sequence: CASSPPGSTEAFF. The CDR3 DNA is TGTGCCAGCAGTCCCCCAGGGAGCACTGAAGCTTTCTTT.

The chain combines TRBV5-1 with TRBJ1-6, with no clear D. Germline V gene data show CDR1 as SGHRS and CDR2 as YFSETQ. The CDR3 is 16 residues long. V was clipped by 0 bases and J by 7 bases, with 14 bases between them. The CDR3 bases are TGCGCCAGCAGCTTGGGCGGGTTCGCCTCCAATTCACCCCTCCACTTT. Translating gives CASSLGGFASNSPLHF.

The chain links TRBV7-9 to TRBJ1-2; no clear D gene. This CDR3 region has 11 residues. Germline V gene sequence: CDR1 SEHNR, CDR2 FQNEAQ (reference sequence). Trimming stripped 4 bases from V and 8 bases from J, with 8 bases between. The CDR3 region has the DNA TGTGCCAGCAGCTATGGCGCCGGCTACACCTTC. Its protein is CASSYGAGYTF.

The genes are TRBV28 and TRBJ2-7, with D perhaps TRBD1 (5 bases). This CDR3 comprises 12 residues. V gave up 5 bases and J gave up 7 bases, with 12 bases separating them. The germline V gene encodes CDR1 MDHEN and CDR2 SYDVKM. The CDR3 DNA sequence: TGTGCCAGCAGTATAGACAGTACAGAGCAGTACTTC. Protein product: CASSIDSTEQYF.

The chain joins TRBV5-6 to TRBJ2-2, with 9 bases matching TRBD1. The CDR3 is 16 residues long. V shed 1 base, J shed 6 bases, and the junction held 7 bases outside the gene matches. Germline V lookup: CDR1 SGHDT, CDR2 YYEEEE. The CDR3 coding sequence is TGTGCCAGCAGCTTGTACAGGGGGCGGATCGCCGGGGAGCTGTTTTTT. It codes for CASSLYRGRIAGELFF.

The gene calls are TRBV5-1 and TRBJ2-2, with 11 bases lining up with TRBD1. This CDR3 is built from 15 residues. CDR1 SGHRS and CDR2 YFSETQ come from the germline V gene. Trimming took 4 bases from V and 8 from J; bases not matched to a gene: 7. CDR3 residues: CASSARDRGEGELFF. CDR3 DNA sequence: TGCGCCAGCAGCGCCCGGGACAGGGGGGAAGGGGAGCTGTTTTTT.

The rearrangement joins TRBV19 to TRBJ2-5, with 8 bases fitting TRBD2. The CDR3 is 17 residues long. In germline, CDR1 is LNHDA, CDR2 SQIVND (reference sequence). V lost 5 bases and J lost 4; bases outside the gene matches: 15. CDR3 coding DNA: TGTGCCAGTAGTGTTCTCTACGGGGGGGCCTTGGGAGAGACCCAGTACTTC. Its protein is CASSVLYGGALGETQYF. The variable domain in full, with the rest retrieved from reference TRBV19 and TRBJ2-5, is DGGITQSPKYLFRKEGQNVTLSCEQNLNHDAMYWYRQDPGQGLRLIYYSQIVNDFQKGDIAEGYSVSREKKESFPLTVTSAQKNPTAFYLCASSVLYGGALGETQYFGPGTRLLVL.

The rearrangement joins TRBV6-6 to TRBJ2-3; 9 nucleotides align to TRBD1. Unmatched junction bases numbered 5, after V lost 5 bases and J lost 2 bases. The CDR3 contains 15 residues. Germline loops: CDR1 MNHNY, CDR2 SVGAGI (reference sequence). The chain's CDR3 is CASSAWTGATDTQYF. DNA for the CDR3: TGTGCCAGCAGTGCCTGGACAGGGGCCACAGATACGCAGTATTTT.

This clone was picked up a small number of times. V usage is TRBV29-1 and J usage is TRBJ1-2; D might be TRBD1 (6 bases). This CDR3 comprises 13 residues. Germline lookup yields CDR1 SQVTM and CDR2 ANQGSEA. Trimming pared 3 bases from V and 5 bases from J, leaving 13 bases between. This CDR3 is CSVDLFGQYGYTF. For the CDR3, the DNA is TGCAGCGTTGACCTCTTCGGACAGTATGGCTACACCTTC. Drawing the rest from reference TRBV29-1 and TRBJ1-2, the complete variable domain is SAVISQKPSRDICQRGTSLTIQCQVDSQVTMMFWYRQQPGQSLTLIATANQGSEATYESGFVIDKFPISRPNLTFSTLTVSNMSPEDSSIYLCSVDLFGQYGYTFGSGTRLTVV.

CDR3 in DNA: TGTGCCAGCAGGGGGGAGCGGATTAATTCACCCCTCCACTTT. Translation gives CASRGERINSPLHF. The chain combines TRBV6-5 with TRBJ1-6; D possibly corresponds to TRBD1 (5 bases). V lost 6 bases and J lost 6, with 12 bases in between. The CDR3 contains 14 residues. The germline gives CDR1 MNHEY, CDR2 SVGAGI.

This chain uses TRBV4-3 with TRBJ1-1, with D hard to call. The length of the CDR3 is 13 residues. CDR1 is LGHNA, CDR2 YSLEER, per germline. The V end was cut by 1 base, the J end by 10 bases, with 13 bases between. This CDR3 is CASSQASGFPAFF. As DNA, the CDR3 is TGCGCCAGCAGCCAAGCGAGCGGGTTTCCAGCTTTCTTT.

The count of this clone is one. The chain has TRBV6-1 and TRBJ1-4, with D perhaps matching TRBD1 (6 bases). In germline, CDR1 is MNHNS, CDR2 SASEGT. The CDR3 consists of 15 residues. V lost 2 bases and J lost 5, with 12 bases in between. The CDR3 loop reads CASSELQGRNEKLFF. The CDR3 region has the DNA TGTGCCAGCAGTGAATTGCAGGGGCGCAATGAAAAACTGTTTTTT.

V and J are TRBV7-6 and TRBJ2-7; D is possibly TRBD2 (6 bases). Trimming pared 6 bases from V and 4 bases from J, leaving 16 bases between. Germline values: CDR1 SGHVS, CDR2 FNYEAQ. The CDR3 consists of 14 residues. The CDR3 protein is CASSSRSGSYEQYF. CDR3 bases: TGTGCCAGCAGTTCGAGGAGCGGGTCTTACGAGCAGTACTTC.

The chain couples TRBV24-1 to TRBJ1-2, with unresolved D. This CDR3 region has 11 residues. The V end lost 4 bases, the J end lost 7 bases, and 6 bases lay between the germline ends. Germline V gene lookup returns CDR1 KGHDR and CDR2 SFDVKD. CDR3 DNA sequence: TGTGCCACCAGTGACAAGGGTGGCTACACCTTC. Protein sequence: CATSDKGGYTF.

This chain links TRBV7-2 with TRBJ1-1, with TRBD1 matching 9 bases. CDR3 length equals 15 residues. The trim removed 4 bases at V and 5 bases at J, leaving 8 bases unmatched. Germline values: CDR1 SGHTA, CDR2 FQGNSA. CDR3 in DNA: TGTGCCAGCAGCTCTTATACAGGGGGCTCAACTGAAGCTTTCTTT. Its protein product is CASSSYTGGSTEAFF.

This chain links TRBV25-1 with TRBJ2-1; perhaps TRBD2 as D (7 bases). This CDR3 region has 14 residues. Germline-derived CDR1 and CDR2 are MGHDK and SYGVNS. The ends were cut back, 5 bases at V and 4 bases at J, with 12 bases in the middle. CDR3 residues: CASSLGGLYNEQFF. The CDR3 DNA follows: TGTGCCAGCAGTTTGGGGGGGCTTTACAATGAGCAGTTCTTC.

The rearrangement links TRBV5-1 to TRBJ2-1; tentatively, D is TRBD1 (5 bases). The CDR3 length is 15 residues. Trimming stripped 0 bases from V and 7 bases from J, with 14 bases between. Germline values: CDR1 SGHRS, CDR2 YFSETQ. The CDR3 sequence: CASSLGRAKRNEQFF. CDR3 nucleotides: TGCGCCAGCAGCTTGGGCAGGGCAAAGAGAAATGAGCAGTTCTTC.

V usage is TRBV7-9 and J usage is TRBJ1-1; D possibly corresponds to TRBD1 (5 bases). V lost 0 bases to trimming and J lost 11 bases, with 10 bases between them. There are 12 residues in the CDR3. CDR1 is SEHNR, CDR2 FQNEAQ, per germline (reference sequence). In DNA form, the CDR3 reads TGTGCCAGCAGCTTAGCCCCCAGGGACGCTTTCTTT. It yields the protein CASSLAPRDAFF.

V and J are TRBV28 and TRBJ2-3; 11 bases agree with TRBD2. The CDR3 consists of 19 residues. CDR1 and CDR2 from the germline V gene are MDHEN and SYDVKM. Trimming removed 5 bases from V and 5 bases from J; junction bases left unmatched: 18. For the CDR3, the DNA is TGTGCCAGCAGTAACCCCTATTTTGTCCTAGCGGGGGGCCAAGATACGCAGTATTTT. It yields the protein CASSNPYFVLAGGQDTQYF.

The V call is TRBV18, the J call TRBJ2-3; TRBD2 agrees at 7 bases. CDR3 length: 17 amino acids. Looked up from germline, CDR1 is KGHSH and CDR2 is LQKENI. V gave up 3 bases and J gave up 2 bases; unmatched junction bases: 11. The CDR3 loop reads CASSPLTSVRNTDTQYF. The CDR3 DNA reads TGTGCCAGCTCACCCCTTACTAGCGTGAGGAACACAGATACGCAGTATTTT.

This chain connects TRBV7-2 to TRBJ2-1; D not certain. The germline V gene encodes CDR1 SGHTA and CDR2 FQGNSA. The V gene lost 1 base and the J gene lost 3 bases, with 7 bases spanning the gap. This CDR3 comprises 14 residues. The CDR3 DNA reads TGTGCCAGCAGCTTAGAACAGTTCTACAATGAGCAGTTCTTC. It translates to CASSLEQFYNEQFF.

The chain has TRBV5-1 and TRBJ2-3; D not certain. This CDR3 contains 15 residues. V dropped 1 base and J dropped 0 bases, with 9 bases sitting between them. Germline V CDR1 and CDR2: SGHRS, YFSETQ. CDR3 bases: TGCGCCAGCAGCTTGTTCGGGCCTAGCACAGATACGCAGTATTTT. Protein: CASSLFGPSTDTQYF.

A single count supports this clone. The chain joins TRBV2 to TRBJ1-1, with unresolved D. Germline CDR1 reads SNHLY; CDR2 reads FYNNEI. CDR3 length: 12 residues. Trimming removed 7 bases from V and 3 bases from J, with 9 bases in between. The CDR3 region has the DNA TGTGCCAGCAAGCGTTGGGACACTGAAGCTTTCTTT. Protein: CASKRWDTEAFF.

The V call is TRBV5-1, the J call TRBJ1-5; tentatively, D is TRBD1 (6 bases). The ends were cut back, 4 bases at V and 4 bases at J, with 9 bases in the middle. CDR1 and CDR2 (germline): SGHRS, YFSETQ. The CDR3 loop spans 13 amino acids. The CDR3 sequence is CASSPDRNQPQHF. The CDR3 DNA follows: TGCGCCAGCAGCCCAGACAGGAATCAGCCCCAGCATTTT.